These 13 T cell receptor beta chains originate from one sample sequenced in a study of T cell responses to AZD1222 COVID-19 vaccine. TCRdb keeps only in-frame clones here, not all; method: immunoSEQ multiplex PCR. The repertoire holds approximately 100,000 clones, with around 90% as singletons. The sample consisted of peripheral blood, taken on day 0 of AZD1222 vaccination. These TCRs come from an adult in good health.

The chain is built from TRBV9 and TRBJ1-5; D is ambiguous. Germline CDR1 and CDR2: SGDLS and YYNGEE. V lost 4 bases and J lost 5, with 16 bases in between. This CDR3 contains 15 residues. This chain's CDR3 is CASSLTDGFDQPQHF. The CDR3 DNA reads TGTGCCAGCAGCCTAACGGACGGCTTTGATCAGCCCCAGCATTTT.

This clone was recorded a few times. The chain combines TRBV5-8 with TRBJ1-4; D is possibly TRBD1 (6 bases). The germline V gene encodes CDR1 SGHTS and CDR2 YDEGEE. The CDR3 extends over 16 amino acids. Trimming stripped 4 bases from V and 5 bases from J, with 18 bases between. CDR3 sequence: CASSRGGQRRNEKLFF. The CDR3 nucleotides read TGTGCCAGCAGCCGGGGGGGGCAGAGGAGGAATGAAAAACTGTTTTTT.

The chain has TRBV29-1 and TRBJ1-1; D may be TRBD1 (6 bases). This CDR3 is built from 13 residues. In germline, CDR1 is SQVTM, CDR2 ANQGSEA. Trimming removed 5 bases from V and 1 base from J, with 11 bases in between. The DNA of the CDR3 is TGCAGCGTTTCAGGGGTACGGAACACTGAAGCTTTCTTT. This gives the protein CSVSGVRNTEAFF.

The V call is TRBV2, the J call TRBJ1-2, with TRBD1 identical over 10 bases. Germline values: CDR1 SNHLY, CDR2 FYNNEI. The CDR3 consists of 13 residues. The junction had 5 bases not matched to a gene; V was cut back by 6 bases and J by 7 bases. This chain's CDR3 is CASSLGQGFGYTF. CDR3 coding DNA: TGTGCCAGCAGCCTGGGACAGGGGTTTGGCTACACCTTC. Supplemented by reference TRBV2 and TRBJ1-2, the full variable domain reads EPEVTQTPSHQVTQMGQEVILRCVPISNHLYFYWYRQILGQKVEFLVSFYNNEISEKSEIFDDQFSVERPDGSNFTLKIRSTKLEDSAMYFCASSLGQGFGYTFGSGTRLTVV.

The chain links TRBV5-1 to TRBJ2-2; 7 bases line up with TRBD1. After removal of 10 bases from V and 4 bases from J, the junction contained 7 bases not matched to a gene. The CDR3 consists of 13 residues. Germline CDR1 is SGHRS and CDR2 is YFSETQ. The CDR3, as DNA: TGCGCCTCATCGACAGGGCCCACCGGGGAGCTGTTTTTT. This codes for CASSTGPTGELFF.

The chain is built from TRBV5-1 and TRBJ2-3; D assignment may be TRBD1 or TRBD2 (6 bases each). CDR3 length equals 15 residues. Per germline, CDR1 SGHRS and CDR2 YFSETQ. V was clipped by 0 bases and J by 2 bases, with 10 bases between them. The CDR3 bases are TGCGCCAGCAGCTTGGTGGGGGGCACCACAGATACGCAGTATTTT. Protein: CASSLVGGTTDTQYF.

The chain recombines TRBV6-1 with TRBJ2-3; D is unclear. The CDR3 totals 14 residues. Germline values: CDR1 MNHNS, CDR2 SASEGT. Trimming left V 3 bases short and J 9 bases short, with 16 bases between. CDR3: CASSDPIALATQYF. The CDR3 DNA reads as TGTGCCAGCAGTGACCCGATCGCCCTGGCGACGCAGTATTTT.

The chain combines TRBV6-6 with TRBJ1-5; D is possibly TRBD1 (5 bases). With 2 bases removed from V and 11 bases from J, the gap between germline ends came to 13 bases. Looked up from germline, CDR1 is MNHNY and CDR2 is SVGAGI (reference sequence). This CDR3 has 13 amino acids. The CDR3 region is CASSYEGLTSQHF. The CDR3, as DNA: TGTGCCAGCAGTTACGAGGGGTTGACGTCCCAGCATTTT.

V is TRBV6-5 and J is TRBJ1-1; 7 bases line up with TRBD1. V lost 7 bases to trimming and J lost 2 bases; unmatched junction nucleotides: 7. The CDR3 has 14 amino acids. Germline V gene sequence: CDR1 MNHEY, CDR2 SVGAGI. The CDR3 reads CASTGGQFNTEAFF. CDR3 nucleotides: TGTGCCAGCACCGGGGGACAGTTTAACACTGAAGCTTTCTTT.

The J gene is TRBJ1-5, the V gene TRBV25-1; perhaps TRBD1 as D (5 bases). The CDR3 runs to 13 residues. Deletions cut 2 bases from V and 6 bases from J, with 8 bases between. Per germline, CDR1 MGHDK and CDR2 SYGVNS. Written as DNA, the CDR3 is TGTGCCAGCAGTGAAGGGGCGGGTCAGCCCCAGCATTTT. Encoded protein: CASSEGAGQPQHF.

The chain carries TRBV2 and TRBJ1-2, with 7 bases identical to TRBD1. V shed 6 bases, J shed 4 bases, and the junction held 5 bases outside the gene matches. This CDR3 comprises 13 residues. The germline V gene encodes CDR1 SNHLY and CDR2 FYNNEI. The CDR3 nucleotides read TGTGCCAGCAGCAGACAGGGCCCCTATGGCTACACCTTC. As protein: CASSRQGPYGYTF.

The V call is TRBV15, the J call TRBJ1-5; D ambiguous. Germline V lookup: CDR1 LNHNV, CDR2 YYDKDF (reference sequence). The ends were cut back, 0 bases at V and 4 bases at J, with 10 bases in the middle. The CDR3 is 15 amino acids. The CDR3 here is CATSRDLGNNQPQHF. CDR3 DNA sequence: TGTGCCACCAGCAGAGATTTAGGGAATAATCAGCCCCAGCATTTT.

V and J are TRBV5-1 and TRBJ2-3; 7 bases align to TRBD1. V lost 3 bases, J lost 6 bases, and 7 bases stayed unmatched. Germline V gene sequence: CDR1 SGHRS, CDR2 YFSETQ. This CDR3 comprises 14 residues. The CDR3 protein is CASSSTGTGDTQYF. The CDR3 DNA is TGCGCCAGCAGCTCGACAGGGACGGGGGATACGCAGTATTTT.